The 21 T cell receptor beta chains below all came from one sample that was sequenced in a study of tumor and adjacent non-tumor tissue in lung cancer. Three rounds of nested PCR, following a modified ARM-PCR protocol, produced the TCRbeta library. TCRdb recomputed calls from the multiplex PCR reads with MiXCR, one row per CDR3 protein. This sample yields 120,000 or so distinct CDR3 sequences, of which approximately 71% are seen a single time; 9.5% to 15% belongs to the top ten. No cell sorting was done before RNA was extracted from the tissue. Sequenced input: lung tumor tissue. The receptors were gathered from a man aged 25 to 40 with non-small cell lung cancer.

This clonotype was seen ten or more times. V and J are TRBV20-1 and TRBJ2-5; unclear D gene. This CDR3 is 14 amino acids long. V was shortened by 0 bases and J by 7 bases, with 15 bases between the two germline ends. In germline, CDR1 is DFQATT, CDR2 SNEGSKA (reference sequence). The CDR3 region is CSARDSDPRGTQYF. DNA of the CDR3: TGCAGTGCTAGAGATTCTGACCCACGAGGGACCCAGTACTTC.

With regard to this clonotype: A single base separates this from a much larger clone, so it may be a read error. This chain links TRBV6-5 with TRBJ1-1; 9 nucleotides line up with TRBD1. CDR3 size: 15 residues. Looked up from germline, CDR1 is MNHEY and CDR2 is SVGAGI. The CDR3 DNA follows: TGTGGCAGCAACCCAACAGGGGGCCTGGGCACTGAAGCTTTCTTT. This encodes CGSNPTGGLGTEAFF.

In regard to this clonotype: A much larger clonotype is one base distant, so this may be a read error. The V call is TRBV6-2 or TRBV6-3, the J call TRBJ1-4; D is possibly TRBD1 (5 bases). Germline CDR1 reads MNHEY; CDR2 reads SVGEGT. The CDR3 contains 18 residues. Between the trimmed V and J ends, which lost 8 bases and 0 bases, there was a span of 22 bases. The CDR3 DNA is TGTGCCAGCGGGTCGATCAGGGTACGGATTTCAACTAATGAAAAACTGTTTTTT. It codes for CASGSIRVRISTNEKLFF.

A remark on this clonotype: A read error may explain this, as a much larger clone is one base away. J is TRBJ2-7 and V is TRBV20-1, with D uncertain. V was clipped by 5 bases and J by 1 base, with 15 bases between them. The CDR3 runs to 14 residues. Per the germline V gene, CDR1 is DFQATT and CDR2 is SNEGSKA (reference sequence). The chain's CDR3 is CSAGKEGTSYEQYF. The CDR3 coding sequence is TGCAGTGCTGGGAAGGAAGGCACATCCTACGAGCAGTACTTC.

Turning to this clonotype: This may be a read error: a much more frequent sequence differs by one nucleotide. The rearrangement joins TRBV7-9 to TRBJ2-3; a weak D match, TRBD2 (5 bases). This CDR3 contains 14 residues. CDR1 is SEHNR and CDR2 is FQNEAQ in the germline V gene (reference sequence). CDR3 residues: CASRLGRVADTHYF. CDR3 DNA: TGTGCCAGCAGGTTGGGGAGAGTGGCAGATACGCACTATTTT.

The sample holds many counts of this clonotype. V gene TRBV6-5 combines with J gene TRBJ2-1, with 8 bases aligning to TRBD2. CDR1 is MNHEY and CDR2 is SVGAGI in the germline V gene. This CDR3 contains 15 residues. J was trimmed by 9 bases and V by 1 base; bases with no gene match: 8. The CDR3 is CASSYFLAGRFEQFF. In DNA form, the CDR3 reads TGTGCCAGCAGTTACTTCCTAGCGGGTCGATTTGAGCAGTTCTTC.

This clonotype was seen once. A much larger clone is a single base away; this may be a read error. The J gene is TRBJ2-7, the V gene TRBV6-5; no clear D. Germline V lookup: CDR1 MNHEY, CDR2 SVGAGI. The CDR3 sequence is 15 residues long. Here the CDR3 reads CARSYSLGNSYEQYF. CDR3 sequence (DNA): TGTGCCAGGAGTTACTCGTTGGGAAACTCCTACGAGCAGTACTTC.

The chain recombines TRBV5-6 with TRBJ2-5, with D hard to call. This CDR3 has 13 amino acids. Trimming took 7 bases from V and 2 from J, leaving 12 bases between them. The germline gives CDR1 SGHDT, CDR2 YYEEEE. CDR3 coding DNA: TGTGCCAGCGCCCGGGCTGATCAAGAGACCCAGTACTTC. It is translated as CASARADQETQYF.

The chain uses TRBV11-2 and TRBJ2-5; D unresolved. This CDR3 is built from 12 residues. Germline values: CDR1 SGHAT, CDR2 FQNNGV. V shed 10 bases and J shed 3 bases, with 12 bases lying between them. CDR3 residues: CATTHLEETQYF. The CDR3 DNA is TGTGCCACCACGCACCTAGAAGAGACCCAGTACTTC.

The CDR3 sequence: CASSYFVGGALDEQYF. The CDR3 nucleotides read TGTGCCAGCAGTTACTTCGTAGGAGGGGCACTAGACGAGCAGTACTTC. This chain joins TRBV6-2 or TRBV6-3 and TRBJ2-7; tentative D call: TRBD2 (6 bases). CDR3 length: 16 residues. Germline CDR1 reads MNHEY; CDR2 reads SVGEGT. Trimming removed 1 base at V and 5 bases at J, with 18 bases between.

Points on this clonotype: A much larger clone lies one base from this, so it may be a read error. CDR3 region: CASSPATIRGPEQYF. The CDR3 nucleotides are TGTGCCAGCAGCCCCGCGACTATTAGAGGGCCCGAGCAGTACTTC. The chain has TRBV4-2 and TRBJ2-7; TRBD2 might be the D (5 bases). V lost 4 bases and J 6 bases, leaving 19 bases between the germline ends. Germline V gives CDR1 LGHNA, CDR2 YNFKEQ. The length of the CDR3 is 15 residues.

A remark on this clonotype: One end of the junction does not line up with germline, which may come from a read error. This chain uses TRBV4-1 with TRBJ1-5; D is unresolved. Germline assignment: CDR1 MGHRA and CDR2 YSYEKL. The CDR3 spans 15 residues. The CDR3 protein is CASNQDWGLEQPQHF. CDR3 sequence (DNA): TGCGCCAGCAACCAAGATTGGGGATTAGAGCAGCCCCAGCATTTT.

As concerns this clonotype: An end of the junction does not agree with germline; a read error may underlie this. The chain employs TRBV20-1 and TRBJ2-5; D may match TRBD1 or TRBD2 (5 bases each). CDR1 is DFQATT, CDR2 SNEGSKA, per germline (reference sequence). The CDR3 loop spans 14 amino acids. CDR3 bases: TGCAGCGCTAGAGTGGGGCTAGCTGCCGAGGCCCAGTACTTC. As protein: CSARVGLAAEAQYF.

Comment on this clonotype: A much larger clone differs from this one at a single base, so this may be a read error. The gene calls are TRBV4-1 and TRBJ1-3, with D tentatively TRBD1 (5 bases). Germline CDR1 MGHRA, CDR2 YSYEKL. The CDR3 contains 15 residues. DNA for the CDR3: TGCGTCAGCAGCCAAGATGAAGGGGATGGAAACACCATATATTTT. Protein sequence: CVSSQDEGDGNTIYF.

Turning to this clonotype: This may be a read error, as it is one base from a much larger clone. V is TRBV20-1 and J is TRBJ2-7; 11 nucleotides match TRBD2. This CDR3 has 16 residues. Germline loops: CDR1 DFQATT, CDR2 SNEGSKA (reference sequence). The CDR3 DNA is TGCAGTGCTAGAGATGTGACTAGCGGGGATTTCTACGGGCAGTACTTC. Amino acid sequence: CSARDVTSGDFYGQYF.

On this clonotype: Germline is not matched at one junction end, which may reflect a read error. The CDR3, as DNA: TGTGCCAGTAGCTTGGGATCACAGGGTCACTATGCCTACACCTTC. This encodes CASSLGSQGHYAYTF. The V and J genes are TRBV5-6 and TRBJ1-2, with D possibly TRBD1 on 6 matching bases. The CDR3 loop spans 15 amino acids. CDR1 is SGHDT, CDR2 YYEEEE, per germline.

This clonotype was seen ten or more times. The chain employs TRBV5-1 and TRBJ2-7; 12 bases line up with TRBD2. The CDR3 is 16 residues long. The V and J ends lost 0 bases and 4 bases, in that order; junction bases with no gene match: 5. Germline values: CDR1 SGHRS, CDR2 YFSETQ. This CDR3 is CASSLGLAGALYEQYF. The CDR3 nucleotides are TGCGCCAGCAGCTTGGGACTAGCGGGAGCTTTGTACGAGCAGTACTTC.

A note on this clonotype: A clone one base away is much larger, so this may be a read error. The CDR3 loop is CSVDAAPNYGHTF. CDR3 nucleotide sequence: TGCAGCGTTGACGCAGCCCCGAACTATGGCCACACCTTC. This chain uses TRBV29-1 with TRBJ1-2, with D uncertain. Germline V CDR1 and CDR2: SQVTM, ANQGSEA. This CDR3 is built from 13 residues. The complete variable domain, with remaining parts taken from reference TRBV29-1 and TRBJ1-2, reads SAVISQKPSRDICQRGTSLTIQCQVDSQVTMMFWYRQQPGQSLTLIATANQGSEATYESGFVIDKFPISRPNLTFSTLTVSNMSPEDSSIYLCSVDAAPNYGHTFGSGTRLTVV.

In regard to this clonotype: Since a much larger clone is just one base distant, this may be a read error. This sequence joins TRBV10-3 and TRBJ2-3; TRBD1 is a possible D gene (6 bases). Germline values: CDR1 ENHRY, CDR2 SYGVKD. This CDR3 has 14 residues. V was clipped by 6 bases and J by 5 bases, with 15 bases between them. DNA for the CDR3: TGTGCCATCAGCCGGTCAGGGGATCAAGATACGCAGTATTTT. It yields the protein CAISRSGDQDTQYF.

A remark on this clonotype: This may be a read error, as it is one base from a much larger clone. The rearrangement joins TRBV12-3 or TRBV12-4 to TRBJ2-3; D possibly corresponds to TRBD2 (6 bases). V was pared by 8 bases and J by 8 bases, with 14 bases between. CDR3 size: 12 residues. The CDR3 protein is CASGRDSFTQYF. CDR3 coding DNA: TGTGCCAGCGGGCGGGATTCGTTTACGCAGTATTTT.

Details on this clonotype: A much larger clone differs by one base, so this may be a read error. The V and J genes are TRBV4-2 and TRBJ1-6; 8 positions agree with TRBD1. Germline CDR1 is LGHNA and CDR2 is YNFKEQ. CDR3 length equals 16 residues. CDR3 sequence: CASSPRTGSAESPLRF. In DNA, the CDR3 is TGTGCCAGCAGCCCACGGACAGGGTCAGCGGAATCACCCCTCCGCTTT.